The source of this TCR beta chain is a study of neoadjuvant anti-PD-1 for oral cavity cancer (dated by TCRdb to the early 2020s). With regard to the full study: Before undergoing curative-intent surgical resection, most patients got three to four biweekly nivolumab doses at 3 mg/kg. Patients without progression received a fourth nivolumab dose around day 43 and underwent definitive surgical resection on days 50-56. There were roughly 11 patients in the parent correlative cohort, and the response rate was roughly 34%. Under RECIST 1.1, patients with complete response, partial response or stable disease were classed as responders, and patients with progression were classed as non-responders.

What the study reported, not specific to this receptor: Within PBMCs, T cell clonality (Gini index) was significantly higher in non-responders than responders after neoadjuvant nivolumab. A higher pretreatment blood Treg/Th17 ratio correlated with both higher pretreatment blood TCRbeta clonality and lower post-treatment tumor TCRbeta clonality. The TCR analyses had only three patients in each response group, and the authors called for validation in larger cohorts.

A few counts support this clone. No cognate antigen has been identified for it. No base-level quality is on record; no much larger clone is a single base apart. Based on the germline V gene, the CDR1 and CDR2 sequences are KGHSH and LQKENI. Between the V and J ends, shortened by 3 bases and 2 bases respectively, the junction contains 14 bases. Spanning cysteine to phenylalanine, the CDR3 consists of 15 amino acids. Kept here is only the CDR3 DNA, which spans 45 bases and is read in frame from base 1. This specimen's time point label, per the study, means: before neoadjuvant nivolumab. Patients were newly diagnosed with stage II-IVA oral cavity squamous cell carcinoma and had received no prior systemic or radiation treatment. Everyone in the cohort had locally advanced, HPV-negative oral cavity squamous cell carcinoma. Peripheral blood mononuclear cells were analyzed directly, without maintenance or expansion in culture. Samples were obtained from a longitudinal correlative study of a single-arm phase II trial of neoadjuvant nivolumab in oral cavity squamous cell carcinoma. Subject-matched pre- and post-treatment PBMCs and tumors from three responders and three non-responders underwent genomic DNA-based TCRbeta sequencing. Peripheral blood mononuclear cells were collected once before nivolumab treatment and again after treatment, at the time of surgery. The Maxwell RSC DNA from Cells kit was used to extract genomic DNA from PBMCs.

PBMC libraries used mostly 480 ng of input genomic DNA for deep sequencing, with six replicates per sample. The immunoSEQ hsTCRbeta kit was used to prepare TCRbeta libraries according to the manufacturer's instructions. The finished libraries were brought together in one pool at approximately 3 nM, which was then read using an Illumina NovaSeq 6000 S4 flow cell. In the authors' own workflow: Raw data preprocessing and quality control were performed with the immunoSEQ Analyzer. The analysis was limited to productive rearrangements, and each clonotype was defined by a unique CDR3 amino acid sequence. Repertoire clonality was estimated as the Gini-Simpson index, which was computed with the R package tcR. Student's t test was used to compare Gini indices, while Pearson correlation assessed associations with tumor size change. Imported from immuneACCESS, the table was reduced by TCRdb to in-frame sequences with V and J called. These copies leave out some clones; in studies compared against another copy, an unresolved V gene accounts for under half, and the cause of the remainder is not known. V, J and clone size are taken as reported in that table, and D and trimming were inferred from the DNA itself. Recorded for this sample are 13,000 to 15,000 clones; 60% to 70% of them occurred a single time. The ten largest make up roughly 2% of the sample.

Recombination linked TRBV18 to TRBJ2-7; the D gene is perhaps TRBD1, from 7 matching bases. The clonotype comes from a person aged 40-85 years with oral cavity squamous cell carcinoma. The specimen was PBMCs, collected before nivolumab (anti-PD-1) treatment. The base sequence is TGTGCCAGCTCACCTGGGGCGGGACAGCCCTACGAGCAGTACTTC. This is translated as CASSPGAGQPYEQYF.